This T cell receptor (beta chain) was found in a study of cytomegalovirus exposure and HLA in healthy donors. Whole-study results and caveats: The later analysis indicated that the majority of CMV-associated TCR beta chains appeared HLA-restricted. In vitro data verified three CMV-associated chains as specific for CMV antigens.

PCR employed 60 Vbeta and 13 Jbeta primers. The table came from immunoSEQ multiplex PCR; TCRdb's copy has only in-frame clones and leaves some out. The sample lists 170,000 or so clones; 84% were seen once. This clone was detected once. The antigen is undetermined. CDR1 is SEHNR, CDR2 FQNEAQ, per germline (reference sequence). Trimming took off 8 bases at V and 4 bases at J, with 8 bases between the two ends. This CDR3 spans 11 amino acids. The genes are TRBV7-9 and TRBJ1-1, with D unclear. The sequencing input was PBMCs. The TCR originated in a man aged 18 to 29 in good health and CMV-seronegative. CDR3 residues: CASLAGTEAFF. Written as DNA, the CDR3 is TGTGCCAGCCTCGCGGGCACTGAAGCTTTCTTT.